The sequence of this TCR beta chain was determined in a study of low-dose radiotherapy and immunotherapy resistance in tumors. Study-wide background: Every two weeks, cyclophosphamide 200 mg/m2 was infused one day before radiation plus immunotherapy.

With TRAV- and TRBV-specific primers, first-strand cDNA was made, covering the alpha and beta chains. A constant-region primer paired with the V-primer adapter amplified TCRs over about 20 PCR cycles. With in vitro transcription, the isolated mRNA was amplified. In TCRdb, the reads were re-called with MiXCR into one record per CDR3 protein. There are more than 70,000 distinct CDR3 sequences in the sample; 20% to 25% occur only once, and over 10% lies in the top ten. The time point is: after trial treatment. The treatment is: LDRT plus nivolumab, ipilimumab, low-dose cyclophosphamide and aspirin (RACIN trial). Low-dose radiotherapy and low-dose cyclophosphamide, together with aspirin, ipilimumab and nivolumab, were given to donors. Each eligible patient had an advanced solid tumor, and these tumors lacked tumor-infiltrating lymphocytes. This CDR3 spans 15 amino acids. Trimming removed 0 bases at V and 2 bases at J, with 9 bases between. Germline V lookup: CDR1 MNHGY, CDR2 SAAAGT.

The chain is built from TRBV6-8 and TRBJ2-3; D unclear. The sequences come from PBMCs, collected after low-dose radiotherapy plus immunotherapy. This clonotype originated in a female donor with ovarian cancer. The CDR3 is CASSYSGYPTDTQYF. CDR3 nucleotide sequence: TGTGCCAGCAGTTACTCTGGCTACCCCACAGATACGCAGTATTTT.